This TCR beta chain was identified during a study of glioma-infiltrating T cells. V shed 8 bases, J shed 7 bases, and the junction held 9 bases outside the gene matches. Germline V gene sequence: CDR1 MNHEY, CDR2 SMNVEV (reference sequence). The CDR3 has 14 residues. TCR alpha and beta CDR3 regions were amplified from RNA using iRepertoire nested multiplex PCR. One-step reverse transcription and amplification started from approximately 100-400 ng of tissue mRNA or PBMC total RNA. TCRdb re-called the multiplex PCR reads through MiXCR, storing one row per CDR3 protein. The sample has 400,000 or so distinct CDR3 sequences, roughly 41% seen once.

The source is a human donor with low-grade glioma or glioblastoma, undergoing nonglioma brain surgery, or in good health (not recorded which). Sequencing used glioma tissue, nonneoplastic brain tissue, or PBMCs (not recorded which). The V call is TRBV27, the J call TRBJ1-5, with 9 positions matching TRBD1. The CDR3 spells CASGLTGGEQPQHF. CDR3 coding DNA: TGTGCCAGCGGCCTGACAGGGGGAGAACAGCCCCAGCATTTT.